The clone carrying this T cell receptor (beta chain) was found a few times. The antigen is unknown. This CDR3 contains 14 residues. V shed 3 bases and J 2 bases; nucleotides not matched to a gene: 4. Germline CDR1 is SGHRS and CDR2 is YFSETQ. Profiling relied on immunoSEQ multiplex PCR, and the TCRdb table lists in-frame clones only, not all of them. The sample has approximately 21,000 clones, 60% to 80% seen once. The sample comes from a study of vaccination effects on CD4 cells after COVID-19. Sequencing was preceded by expansion of antigen-specific CD4+ T cells with viral peptide pools in the ViraFEST assay. Scientists isolated CD4+ T cells after a roughly 10-day culture period ended. None of the vaccinated had previously contracted SARS-CoV-2, and their nucleocapsid antibodies tested negative. Fewer than 2.5 million PBMC were seeded per well and grown in the presence of roughly 10 IU/ml IL-2 and around 10 ug/ml peptides. IL-2 medium took the place of half the medium on both days 3 and 7.

This chain connects TRBV5-1 to TRBJ2-5, with TRBD1 identical over 7 bases. The specimen was CD4+ T cells from PBMCs cultured with HCoV-NL63 spike peptides, collected before COVID-19 vaccination. The clonotype comes from a human donor who received a COVID-19 vaccine. Here the CDR3 reads CASSWDSAQETQYF. In DNA, the CDR3 is TGCGCCAGCAGCTGGGACAGCGCTCAAGAGACCCAGTACTTC.